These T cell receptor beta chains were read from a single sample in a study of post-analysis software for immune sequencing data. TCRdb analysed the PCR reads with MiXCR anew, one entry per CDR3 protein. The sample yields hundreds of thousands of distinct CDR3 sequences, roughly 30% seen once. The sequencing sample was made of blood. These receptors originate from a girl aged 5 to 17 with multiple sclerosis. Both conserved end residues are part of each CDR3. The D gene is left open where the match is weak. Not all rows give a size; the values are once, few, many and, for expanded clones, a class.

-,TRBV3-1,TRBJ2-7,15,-,CASSQTPGQGYEQYF,TGTGCCAGCAGCCAGACCCCGGGGCAAGGGTACGAGCAGTACTTC
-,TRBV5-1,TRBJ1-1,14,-,CASSPGGWNTEAFF,TGCGCCAGCAGCCCTGGTGGGTGGAACACTGAAGCTTTCTTT
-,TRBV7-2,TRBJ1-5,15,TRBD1,CASSLGQGISQPQHF,TGTGCCAGCAGCCTCGGACAGGGAATCAGTCAGCCCCAGCATTTT
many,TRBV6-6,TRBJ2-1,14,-,CASRSVSPPEEQFF,TGTGCCAGCAGGTCCGTCTCCCCGCCGGAGGAGCAGTTCTTC
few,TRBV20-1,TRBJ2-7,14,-,CSARRQVLSYEQYF,TGCAGTGCTCGTCGACAGGTTCTTTCCTACGAGCAGTACTTC
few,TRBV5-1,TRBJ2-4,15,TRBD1,CASSSDRLAKNIQYF,TGCGCCAGCAGCTCGGACAGGCTAGCCAAAAACATTCAGTACTTC
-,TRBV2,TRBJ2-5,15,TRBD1,CASSPGQVAQETQYF,TGTGCCAGCAGCCCGGGACAGGTTGCCCAAGAGACCCAGTACTTC
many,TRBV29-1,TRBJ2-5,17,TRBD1,CSVEVFGTDLFEETQYF,TGCAGCGTTGAAGTGTTCGGGACAGACCTCTTCGAAGAGACCCAGTACTTC
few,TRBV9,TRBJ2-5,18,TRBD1,CANSVGTAGQGLGETQYF,TGTGCCAACAGCGTAGGAACGGCGGGACAGGGTTTGGGAGAGACCCAGTACTTC
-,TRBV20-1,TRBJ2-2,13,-,CSADRVNTGELFF,TGCAGTGCTGATCGGGTAAACACCGGGGAGCTGTTTTTT
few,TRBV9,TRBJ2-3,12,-,CASSVVEDTQYF,TGTGCCAGCAGCGTAGTCGAAGATACGCAGTATTTT
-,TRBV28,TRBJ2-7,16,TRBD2,CASSGQNSGTSYEQYF,TGTGCCAGCAGCGGCCAAAATAGCGGGACCTCCTACGAGCAGTACTTC
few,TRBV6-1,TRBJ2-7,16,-,CASSEALISAFHEQYF,TGTGCCAGCAGTGAAGCCCTAATTAGCGCGTTCCACGAGCAGTACTTC
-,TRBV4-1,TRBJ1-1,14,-,CASSQERGNTEVFF,TGCGCCAGCAGCCAAGAGCGGGGAAACACTGAAGTTTTCTTT
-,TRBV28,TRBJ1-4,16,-,CASSAGQYAANEKLFF,TGTGCCAGCAGTGCCGGACAGTACGCGGCTAATGAAAAACTGTTTTTT
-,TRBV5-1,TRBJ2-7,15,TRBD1,CASSVGAGQAYEQYF,TGCGCCAGCAGCGTAGGCGCCGGACAGGCCTACGAGCAGTACTTC
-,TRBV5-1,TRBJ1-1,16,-,CASSMGRSLLNTEAFF,TGCGCCAGCAGCATGGGACGATCTTTATTGAACACTGAAGCTTTCTTT
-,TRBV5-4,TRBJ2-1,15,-,CASSPYMGSYNEQFF,TGTGCCAGCAGCCCCTACATGGGCTCCTACAATGAGCAGTTCTTC
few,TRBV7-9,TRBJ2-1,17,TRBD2,CASRPGLAGGLHNEQFF,TGTGCCAGCAGGCCGGGACTAGCGGGAGGTTTGCACAATGAGCAGTTCTTC
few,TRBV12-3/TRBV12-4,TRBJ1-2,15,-,CASSHERNDPSGYTF,TGTGCCAGCAGTCACGAGAGAAATGACCCCTCAGGCTACACCTTC
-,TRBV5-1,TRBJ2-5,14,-,CASNLWRPQETQYF,TGCGCCAGCAATTTGTGGCGGCCCCAAGAGACCCAGTACTTC
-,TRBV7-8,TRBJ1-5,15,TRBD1,CASSLADRAGQPQHF,TGTGCCAGCAGCTTAGCCGACAGGGCAGGACAGCCCCAGCATTTT
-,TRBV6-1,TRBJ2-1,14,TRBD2,CASRGLGFHNEQFF,TGTGCCAGCAGGGGACTAGGTTTCCACAATGAGCAGTTCTTC
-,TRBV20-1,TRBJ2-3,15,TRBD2,CSARVGSGSTDTQYF,TGCAGTGCTAGAGTAGGGAGCGGGAGTACAGATACGCAGTATTTT
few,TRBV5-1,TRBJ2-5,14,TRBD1,CASSRTGDRETQYF,TGCGCCAGCAGCAGGACAGGGGACCGTGAGACCCAGTACTTC
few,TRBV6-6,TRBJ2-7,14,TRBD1,CASSYRDSLDEQYF,TGTGCCAGCAGTTACCGGGACAGCCTTGACGAGCAGTACTTC
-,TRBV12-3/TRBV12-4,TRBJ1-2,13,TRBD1,CASSPTGSPGYTF,TGTGCCAGCAGCCCGACAGGGTCGCCCGGCTACACCTTC
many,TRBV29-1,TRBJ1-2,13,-,CSVATEINYGYTF,TGCAGCGTCGCAACAGAAATTAACTATGGCTACACCTTC
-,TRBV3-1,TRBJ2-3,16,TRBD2,CASSPEVSGVTDTQYF,TGTGCCAGCAGCCCGGAGGTGAGCGGGGTCACAGATACGCAGTATTTT
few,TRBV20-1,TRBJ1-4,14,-,CSAGSGDEREKLFF,TGCAGTGCTGGGTCGGGGGATGAAAGAGAAAAACTGTTTTTT
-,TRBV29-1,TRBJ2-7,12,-,CSVVTAAYEQYF,TGCAGCGTTGTTACAGCAGCCTACGAGCAGTACTTC
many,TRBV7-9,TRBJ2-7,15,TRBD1,CASSQGTGGVYEQYF,TGTGCCAGCAGCCAGGGGACAGGGGGCGTCTACGAGCAGTACTTC
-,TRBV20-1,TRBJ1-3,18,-,CSARDARLGRTSGNTIYF,TGCAGTGCTAGAGATGCGAGGCTCGGGAGAACCTCTGGAAACACCATATATTTT
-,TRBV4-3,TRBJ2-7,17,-,CASSPTDKIRSSYGQYF,TGCGCCAGCAGCCCTACCGACAAGATTAGAAGCTCCTACGGGCAGTACTTC
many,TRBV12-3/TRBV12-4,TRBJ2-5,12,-,CASTVGVETQYF,TGTGCCAGCACCGTAGGTGTAGAGACCCAGTACTTC
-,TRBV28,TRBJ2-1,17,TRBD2,CASSGPSGTSRCNEQFF,TGTGCCAGCAGTGGACCATCCGGGACTAGCAGATGCAATGAGCAGTTCTTC
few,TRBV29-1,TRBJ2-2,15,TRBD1,CSVGTGTGTSGELFF,TGCAGCGTTGGAACCGGGACAGGGACCTCCGGGGAGCTGTTTTTT
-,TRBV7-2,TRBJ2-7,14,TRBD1,CASSQDRGSHEQYF,TGTGCCAGCAGCCAGGACAGGGGTTCCCACGAGCAGTACTTC
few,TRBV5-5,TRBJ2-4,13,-,CASSNPTKNIQYF,TGTGCCAGCAGCAATCCTACCAAAAACATTCAGTACTTC
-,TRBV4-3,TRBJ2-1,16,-,CASSQDFASVWLEQFF,TGCGCCAGCAGCCAAGATTTCGCGTCCGTTTGGCTCGAGCAGTTCTTC
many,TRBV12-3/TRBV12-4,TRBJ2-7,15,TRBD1,CASSTGTGGYYEQYF,TGTGCCAGCAGTACGGGGACAGGGGGCTACTACGAGCAGTACTTC
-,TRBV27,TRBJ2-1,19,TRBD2,CASSPGGSGVTSSYNEQFF,TGTGCCAGCAGTCCCGGGGGTAGCGGGGTCACCAGCTCCTACAATGAGCAGTTCTTC
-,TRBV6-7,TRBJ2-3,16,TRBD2,CASSRGRADFTDTQYF,TGTGCCAGCAGCAGAGGGAGGGCCGATTTTACAGATACGCAGTATTTT
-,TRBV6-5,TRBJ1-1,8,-,CASSYPFF,TGTGCCAGCAGTTATCCTTTCTTT
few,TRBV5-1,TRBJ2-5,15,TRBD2,CASRSLSGRAETQYF,TGCGCCAGCAGATCTCTCAGCGGGAGGGCCGAGACCCAGTACTTC
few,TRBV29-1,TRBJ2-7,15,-,CSVQTDRPSSYEQYF,TGCAGCGTTCAAACTGACAGGCCAAGCTCCTACGAGCAGTACTTC
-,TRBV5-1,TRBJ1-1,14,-,CASSPGTPGTEAFF,TGCGCCAGCAGCCCCGGGACACCGGGCACTGAAGCTTTCTTT
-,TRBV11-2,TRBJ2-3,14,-,CASKNPGGADTQYF,TGTGCCAGTAAAAACCCAGGGGGGGCAGATACGCAGTATTTT